These 11 T cell receptor beta chains came from one sample sequenced in a study of early T cells in non-severe SARS-CoV-2 infection. TCRdb called the 5' RACE reads again in MiXCR, with one record for every CDR3 protein. The sample holds some 60,000 distinct CDR3 sequences, 10% to 15% seen once. Sequencing was performed on whole blood, taken at baseline. The receptor set was obtained from an adult who was a healthcare worker with PCR-confirmed SARS-CoV-2 infection or an uninfected control (not recorded which).

This clonotype has a handful of counts. V and J are TRBV28 and TRBJ2-1; no reliable D call. Trimming pared 6 bases from V and 0 bases from J, leaving 18 bases between. Germline V lookup: CDR1 MDHEN, CDR2 SYDVKM. The CDR3 length is 17 residues. DNA for the CDR3: TGTGCCAGCAGCCGTAGGACCTTTACCCTCTCCTACAATGAGCAGTTCTTC. It specifies CASSRRTFTLSYNEQFF.

The V and J genes are TRBV4-2 and TRBJ1-1, with D unresolved. The CDR3 has 15 residues. Germline assignment: CDR1 LGHNA and CDR2 YNFKEQ. With 4 bases removed from V and 1 base from J, the gap between germline ends came to 13 bases. CDR3 sequence: CASSRDAQSNTEAFF. CDR3 DNA sequence: TGTGCCAGCAGCCGGGATGCCCAATCGAACACTGAAGCTTTCTTT.

The chain recombines TRBV7-2 with TRBJ1-6; no firm D call. Trimming left V 5 bases short and J 2 bases short, with 7 bases between. Germline V lookup: CDR1 SGHTA, CDR2 FQGNSA. The CDR3 contains 14 residues. The CDR3 bases are TGTGCCAGCAGCCTGGCCCCCTATAATTCACCCCTCCACTTT. Protein product: CASSLAPYNSPLHF.

This clonotype was seen a handful of times. The CDR3 reads CSARSGTDLNEQFF. CDR3 DNA sequence: TGCAGTGCTAGGTCCGGGACCGATCTCAATGAGCAGTTCTTC. The chain joins TRBV20-1 to TRBJ2-1; D might be TRBD1 or TRBD2, each matching 5 bases. V gave up 3 bases and J gave up 6 bases, with 15 bases separating them. This CDR3 comprises 14 residues. CDR1 and CDR2 from the germline V gene are DFQATT and SNEGSKA (reference sequence).

This clonotype has more than one count but fewer than ten. V is TRBV10-3 and J is TRBJ2-3, with D maybe TRBD1 (5 bases). The length of the CDR3 is 15 residues. Germline V lookup: CDR1 ENHRY, CDR2 SYGVKD. The V end lost 6 bases, the J end lost 2 bases, and 15 bases lay between the germline ends. This chain's CDR3 is CAIRETDLHTDTQYF. DNA for the CDR3: TGTGCCATCAGGGAGACAGACTTACACACAGATACGCAGTATTTT.

This clonotype has at least ten counts. The chain links TRBV28 to TRBJ1-2; D uncertain. The CDR3 length is 13 residues. The germline gives CDR1 MDHEN, CDR2 SYDVKM. V lost 6 bases and J 4 bases, leaving 12 bases between the germline ends. This CDR3 reads CASRNTGSYGYTF. CDR3 DNA: TGTGCCAGCAGGAATACGGGATCCTATGGCTACACCTTC.

The chain uses TRBV6-1 and TRBJ1-1, with TRBD1 matching over 9 bases. From germline, CDR1 is MNHNS and CDR2 SASEGT. The CDR3 extends over 13 amino acids. V dropped 7 bases and J dropped 5; count of bases not matched to a gene: 5. CDR3 bases: TGTGCCAGCAAAGACAGGGGGGATACTGAAGCTTTCTTT. This gives the protein CASKDRGDTEAFF.

This clonotype showed up just a few times. The chain uses TRBV3-1 and TRBJ2-3; D is unclear. CDR1 and CDR2 (germline): LGHDT, YNNKEL (reference sequence). There are 16 residues in the CDR3. Trimming left V 2 bases short and J 1 base short, with 13 bases between. The DNA for the CDR3 is TGTGCCAGCAGCCAACGATGGGCTGACGGCACAGATACGCAGTATTTT. Amino acids: CASSQRWADGTDTQYF.

This clonotype has a handful of counts. The CDR3 loop is CASSRRGSETQYF. In DNA form, the CDR3 reads TGTGCCAGCAGCCGCAGGGGGAGCGAGACCCAGTACTTC. The rearrangement uses TRBV7-2 and TRBJ2-5; 7 bases are a match to TRBD1. This CDR3 region has 13 residues. The V gene end was trimmed by 5 bases and the J gene end by 5 bases; junction bases not matched to a gene: 5. In germline, CDR1 is SGHTA, CDR2 FQGNSA.

This clonotype was picked up many times. The chain employs TRBV19 and TRBJ2-1; maybe TRBD1 (5 bases). Germline V lookup: CDR1 LNHDA, CDR2 SQIVND (reference sequence). The CDR3 contains 13 residues. Trimming removed 0 bases at V and 13 bases at J, with 13 bases between. CDR3 coding DNA: TGTGCCAGTAGTATAGAAACAGGCCCTAACCAGTTCTTC. Translation gives CASSIETGPNQFF. Full variable domain (remainder filled in from reference TRBV19 and TRBJ2-1): DGGITQSPKYLFRKEGQNVTLSCEQNLNHDAMYWYRQDPGQGLRLIYYSQIVNDFQKGDIAEGYSVSREKKESFPLTVTSAQKNPTAFYLCASSIETGPNQFFGPGTRLTVL.

This clonotype was detected ten times or more. V gene TRBV10-2 combines with J gene TRBJ1-1, with D possibly matching TRBD1 (6 bases). The V end was cut by 1 base, the J end by 5 bases, with 11 bases between. CDR1 is WSHSY, CDR2 SAAADI, per germline. CDR3 length: 14 residues. The CDR3: CASSEWGPPTEAFF. The CDR3 DNA reads as TGCGCCAGCAGTGAGTGGGGGCCGCCAACTGAAGCTTTCTTT.